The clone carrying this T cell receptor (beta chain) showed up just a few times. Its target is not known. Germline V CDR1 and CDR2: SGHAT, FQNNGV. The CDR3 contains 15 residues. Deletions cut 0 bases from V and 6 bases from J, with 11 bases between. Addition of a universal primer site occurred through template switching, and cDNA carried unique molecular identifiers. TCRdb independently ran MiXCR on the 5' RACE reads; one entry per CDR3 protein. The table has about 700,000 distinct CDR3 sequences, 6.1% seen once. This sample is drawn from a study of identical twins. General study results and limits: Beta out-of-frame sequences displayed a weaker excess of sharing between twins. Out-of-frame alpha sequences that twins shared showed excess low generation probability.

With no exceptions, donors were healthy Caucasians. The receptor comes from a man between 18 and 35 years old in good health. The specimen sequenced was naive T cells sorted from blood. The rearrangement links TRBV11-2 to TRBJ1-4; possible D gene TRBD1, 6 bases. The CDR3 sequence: CASSLDLGGYEKLFF. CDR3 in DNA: TGTGCCAGCAGCTTAGATTTGGGGGGCTATGAAAAACTGTTTTTT.